The clone carrying this T cell receptor (beta chain) came up once. After extraction with the RNeasy kit, about 0.5 to 1 ug of the RNA was reverse transcribed using random hexamers. An immunoSEQ multiplex PCR amplified TCR beta CDR3 over 54 Vbeta and 13 Jbeta. TCRdb analysed the immunoSEQ multiplex PCR reads with MiXCR anew, one entry per CDR3 protein. The repertoire holds some 90,000 distinct CDR3 sequences, with 85% to 95% as singletons. While CD8+ and CD4+ T cells were isolated negatively, TEMRA cells were enriched by FACS. The data derive from a study of CD8 T cells in Susac syndrome. CDR3 size: 13 residues. Trimming removed 4 bases at V and 4 bases at J, with 11 bases between.

Sequencing was done on a sample of CD8+ T cells from PBMCs. The source is a human donor in good health. This rearrangement joins TRBV12-3 or TRBV12-4 to TRBJ2-7; D gene ambiguous. The CDR3 loop is CASSSRQGYEQYF. Written as DNA, the CDR3 is TGTGCCAGCAGTTCCAGACAAGGGTACGAGCAGTACTTC.